Below are 17 T cell receptor beta chains sequenced from a single sample in a study of blood T cell repertoires in COVID-19. Sequenced by immunoSEQ multiplex PCR; TCRdb stores in-frame clones only, minus some. Found here are approximately 400,000 clones, approximately 90% of them singletons; the top ten hold roughly 12%. The sequenced sample was peripheral blood. These TCRs come from a woman aged 50 to 65 with COVID-19, enrolled during active disease.

The chain combines TRBV18 with TRBJ1-2, with TRBD1 as a possible D gene (6 bases). V was trimmed by 3 bases and J by 2 bases, leaving 13 bases between them. Germline V gives CDR1 KGHSH, CDR2 LQKENI. This CDR3 is 15 amino acids long. Here the CDR3 DNA reads TGTGCCAGCTCACCGTCCGGGACACAGAACTATGGCTACACCTTC. As protein: CASSPSGTQNYGYTF.

This clone was seen a few times. The chain links TRBV3-1 (or the pseudogene TRBV3-2) to TRBJ2-2, with 7 bases lining up with TRBD2. Germline V gives CDR1 LGHDT, CDR2 YNNKEL (reference sequence). The length of the CDR3 is 18 residues. The V segment lost 5 bases and the J segment 2 bases; nucleotides outside the gene matches: 14. The CDR3 DNA follows: TGTGCCAGCAGCTCCCAGAAGTTGGGGACTACTAACACCGGGGAGCTGTTTTTT. Translated, it gives CASSSQKLGTTNTGELFF.

The CDR3 DNA is TGTGCCAGCACCGTCCGGGGGAACACTGAAGCTTTCTTT. Translation: CASTVRGNTEAFF. This rearrangement joins TRBV2 to TRBJ1-1; D not certain. CDR3 length: 13 amino acids. V was cut by 7 bases and J by 1 base, with 10 bases left in between. Germline V CDR1 and CDR2: SNHLY, FYNNEI.

The chain carries TRBV19 and TRBJ2-4; D is undetermined. The CDR3 loop spans 17 amino acids. Germline CDR1 reads LNHDA; CDR2 reads SQIVND (reference sequence). V lost 1 base, J lost 0 bases, and 13 bases lay in between. CDR3 in amino acids: CASSIGRGVLAKNIQYF. The CDR3 coding sequence is TGTGCCAGTAGTATAGGTCGCGGAGTGCTAGCCAAAAACATTCAGTACTTC.

The chain recombines TRBV7-3 with TRBJ2-1, with D uncertain. Between the trimmed V and J ends, which lost 1 base and 10 bases, there was a span of 17 bases. Germline lookup yields CDR1 SGHTA and CDR2 FQGTGA. This CDR3 has 15 residues. The CDR3 region is CASSLIVSGLEEQFF. As DNA, the CDR3 is TGTGCCAGCAGCTTAATAGTCTCAGGCTTAGAGGAGCAGTTCTTC. The whole variable domain, remainder taken from reference TRBV7-3 and TRBJ2-1, is GAGVSQTPSNKVTEKGKYVELRCDPISGHTALYWYRQSLGQGPEFLIYFQGTGAADDSGLPNDRFFAVRPEGSVSTLKIQRTERGDSAVYLCASSLIVSGLEEQFFGPGTRLTVL.

The chain employs TRBV6-1 and TRBJ2-1, with D uncertain. Per the germline V gene, CDR1 is MNHNS and CDR2 is SASEGT. There are 15 residues in the CDR3. V lost 1 base and J 0 bases, leaving 7 bases between the germline ends. The CDR3 loop reads CASSEDHNSYNEQFF. The CDR3 region has the DNA TGTGCCAGCAGTGAAGACCACAACTCCTACAATGAGCAGTTCTTC.

The chain uses TRBV7-9 and TRBJ2-7, with D perhaps matching TRBD1 (5 bases). Germline loops: CDR1 SEHNR, CDR2 FQNEAQ (reference sequence). V lost 4 bases to trimming and J lost 6 bases, with 16 bases between them. The CDR3 totals 14 residues. The CDR3 region is CASSSVGPRGEQYF. CDR3 bases: TGTGCCAGCAGCTCGGTGGGGCCTCGCGGCGAGCAGTACTTC.

This clone appeared once. The V gene is TRBV2, the J gene TRBJ1-2, with 7 bases identical to TRBD1. The CDR3 length is 13 residues. The V segment lost 8 bases and the J segment 4 bases; nucleotides outside the gene matches: 7. The germline CDR1 and CDR2 sequences are SNHLY and FYNNEI. As DNA, the CDR3 is TGTGCCAGCCAGGAGGGGGCGGGCTATGGCTACACCTTC. Translating it yields CASQEGAGYGYTF.

This sequence joins TRBV15 and TRBJ2-7; D gene unclear. The CDR3 length is 11 residues. Trimming shortened V by 4 bases and J by 2 bases, and 3 bases separated the two germline ends. Germline CDR1 is LNHNV and CDR2 is YYDKDF (reference sequence). The CDR3 sequence is CATSTTYEQYF. The DNA for the CDR3 is TGTGCCACCAGCACCACCTACGAGCAGTACTTC.

This clone occurred a few times. The J gene is TRBJ2-7, the V gene TRBV6-5; D perhaps matches TRBD1 (5 bases). Germline loops: CDR1 MNHEY, CDR2 SVGAGI. The CDR3 totals 14 residues. With 0 bases removed from V and 6 bases from J, the gap between germline ends came to 12 bases. The DNA of the CDR3 is TGTGCCAGCAGTTACTCTAGGGCAGGGCGCGAGCAGTACTTC. Translating it yields CASSYSRAGREQYF.

V is TRBV10-2 and J is TRBJ2-3; perhaps TRBD2 as D (7 bases). The CDR3 runs to 13 residues. V dropped 7 bases and J dropped 3 bases, with 11 bases sitting between them. Germline V gene lookup returns CDR1 WSHSY and CDR2 SAAADI. CDR3 sequence: CASTGGGTDTQYF. CDR3 coding DNA: TGCGCCAGCACGGGGGGCGGAACAGATACGCAGTATTTT.

This clone was observed once. The rearrangement joins TRBV27 to TRBJ2-3, with 8 nucleotides matching TRBD1. The CDR3 runs to 16 residues. Germline lookup yields CDR1 MNHEY and CDR2 SMNVEV (reference sequence). With V trimmed by 5 bases and J by 4 bases, 11 bases remained unmatched. CDR3 protein: CASSLDRGRAADTQYF. DNA of the CDR3: TGTGCCAGCAGTCTCGACAGGGGCCGAGCAGCAGATACGCAGTATTTT.

The CDR3 sequence is CASSLLGQGPDTQYF. The CDR3 bases are TGCGCCAGCAGCTTGTTGGGACAGGGTCCAGATACGCAGTATTTT. The rearrangement joins TRBV5-1 to TRBJ2-3, with 9 bases that match TRBD1. Germline assignment: CDR1 SGHRS and CDR2 YFSETQ. Unmatched junction bases numbered 4, after V lost 1 base and J lost 4 bases. The length of the CDR3 is 15 residues. Combining the CDR3 with reference TRBV5-1 and TRBJ2-3 gives the whole variable domain KAGVTQTPRYLIKTRGQQVTLSCSPISGHRSVSWYQQTPGQGLQFLFEYFSETQRNKGNFPGRFSGRQFSNSRSEMNVSTLELGDSALYLCASSLLGQGPDTQYFGPGTRLTVL.

The chain links TRBV29-1 to TRBJ2-7; D perhaps matches TRBD1 (6 bases). The CDR3 covers 12 residues. Per germline, CDR1 SQVTM and CDR2 ANQGSEA. Trimming stripped 6 bases from V and 1 base from J, with 10 bases between. The CDR3 DNA reads as TGCAGCGTCGGGACACTATCCTACGAGCAGTACTTC. Translating it yields CSVGTLSYEQYF.

The chain joins TRBV19 to TRBJ1-1; 7 bases align to TRBD1. The V gene's germline CDR1 is LNHDA and CDR2 SQIVND (reference sequence). Trimming cost V 7 bases and J 6 bases; bases outside gene matches: 5. This CDR3 region has 12 residues. The CDR3 coding sequence is TGTGCCAGTAATGCAGGGGGATCTGAAGCTTTCTTT. Translated: CASNAGGSEAFF.

Concerning this clone: Mismatch with germline at one junction end may stem from a read error. The CDR3, as DNA: TGTGCCAGCAGCCTAGCTTACGGGACAGGGGAGTATGGCTACACCTTC. Translated: CASSLAYGTGEYGYTF. The chain combines TRBV7-2 with TRBJ1-2, with 10 bases identical to TRBD1. This CDR3 is built from 16 residues. Germline V gene lookup returns CDR1 SGHTA and CDR2 FQGNSA.

This clone has a handful of counts. The chain uses TRBV10-3 and TRBJ2-7, with a weak D call TRBD1 (6 bases). Between the trimmed V and J ends, which lost 8 bases and 6 bases, there was a span of 14 bases. Germline V gene lookup returns CDR1 ENHRY and CDR2 SYGVKD. This CDR3 spans 12 amino acids. In DNA form, the CDR3 reads TGTGCCATCGGCCAGGGGTATGGCGAGCAGTACTTC. Encoded protein: CAIGQGYGEQYF.